Reported below is one T cell receptor (beta chain). The data stem from a study of blood T cell repertoires in COVID-19. Study-level information: Samples came from the United States, Italy and Spain, spanning acute and convalescent COVID-19. Nucleic acid was either cDNA or gDNA, and it came from T cells, B-cell-depleted T cells, or PBMCs.

Profiled with immunoSEQ multiplex PCR; TCRdb holds only in-frame clones, not every one. Among under 50,000 clones listed, 88% were seen once. Trimming left V 3 bases short and J 3 bases short, with 12 bases between. Germline values: CDR1 LNHDA, CDR2 SQIVND (reference sequence). The CDR3 has 15 residues. The sample taken for sequencing was peripheral blood. This receptor was identified in a man aged 50-59 years with active COVID-19. The V gene is TRBV19, the J gene TRBJ1-5; TRBD1 is a possible D gene (6 bases). The CDR3 DNA reads TGTGCCAGTAGTATGGTAACAGGGACCAATCAGCCCCAGCATTTT. This sequence encodes CASSMVTGTNQPQHF.